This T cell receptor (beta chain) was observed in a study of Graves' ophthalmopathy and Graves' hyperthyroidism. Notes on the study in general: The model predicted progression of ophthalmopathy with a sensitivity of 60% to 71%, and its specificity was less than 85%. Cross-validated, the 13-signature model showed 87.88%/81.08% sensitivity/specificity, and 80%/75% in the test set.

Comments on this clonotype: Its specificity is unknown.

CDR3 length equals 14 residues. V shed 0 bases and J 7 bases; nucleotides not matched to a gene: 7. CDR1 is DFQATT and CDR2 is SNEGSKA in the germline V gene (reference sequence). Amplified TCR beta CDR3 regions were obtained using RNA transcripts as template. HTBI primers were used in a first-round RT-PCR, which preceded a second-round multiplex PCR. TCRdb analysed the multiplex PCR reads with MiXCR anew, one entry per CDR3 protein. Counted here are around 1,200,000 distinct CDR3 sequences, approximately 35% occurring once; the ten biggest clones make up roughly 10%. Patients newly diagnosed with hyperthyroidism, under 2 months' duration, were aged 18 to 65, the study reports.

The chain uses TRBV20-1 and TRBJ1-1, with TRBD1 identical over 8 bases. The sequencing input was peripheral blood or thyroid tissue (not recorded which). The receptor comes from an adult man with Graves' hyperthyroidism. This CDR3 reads CSARDPAGGLEAFF. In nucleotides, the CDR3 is TGCAGTGCTAGAGATCCGGCAGGGGGCCTTGAAGCTTTCTTT.